A selection of T cell receptor beta chains follows, all from one sample in a study of control samples from healthy donors and cancer patients. Generated by immunoSEQ multiplex PCR, the TCRdb table keeps only in-frame clones and is missing some. The sample yields fewer than 200,000 clones, 94% seen once. Sequencing was done on a sample of PBMCs. The receptors shown here come from a man aged 60 to 69 with colorectal cancer. Both conserved end residues are part of each CDR3. A D gene is named only where the DNA matches it firmly. For some rows the clone size is stated as once, few or many, or as a class when expanded; others skip it.

d_gene: TRBD1
abundance: -
j_gene: TRBJ1-3
v_gene: TRBV18
CDR3aa: CASSSTGGDSGNTIYF
CDR3nt: TGTGCCAGCTCATCGACAGGGGGGGACTCTGGAAACACCATATATTTT

d_gene: -
abundance: once
j_gene: TRBJ2-2
v_gene: TRBV7-2
CDR3aa: CASSLRGHPLNTGELFF
CDR3nt: TGTGCCAGCAGCTTACGGGGACACCCCCTTAACACCGGGGAGCTGTTTTTT

d_gene: -
abundance: -
j_gene: TRBJ1-5
v_gene: TRBV4-3
CDR3aa: CASSQDRNQPQHF
CDR3nt: TGCGCCAGCAGCCAAGATCGGAATCAGCCCCAGCATTTT

d_gene: TRBD1
abundance: -
j_gene: TRBJ1-2
v_gene: TRBV11-2
CDR3aa: CASSSPGTDGYTF
CDR3nt: TGTGCCAGCAGCTCTCCCGGGACAGATGGCTACACCTTC

d_gene: TRBD1
abundance: -
j_gene: TRBJ2-2
v_gene: TRBV19
CDR3aa: CASSIWGQGSTGELFF
CDR3nt: TGTGCCAGTAGTATTTGGGGACAGGGGTCCACCGGGGAGCTGTTTTTT

d_gene: TRBD2
abundance: -
j_gene: TRBJ2-3
v_gene: TRBV5-1
CDR3aa: CASSFVPLAGGDTQYF
CDR3nt: TGCGCCAGCAGCTTTGTCCCTCTAGCGGGGGGAGATACGCAGTATTTT

d_gene: TRBD1
abundance: -
j_gene: TRBJ1-5
v_gene: TRBV11-2
CDR3aa: CASSLDTGVQPQHF
CDR3nt: TGTGCCAGCAGCTTAGATACAGGGGTACAGCCCCAGCATTTT

d_gene: TRBD1
abundance: once
j_gene: TRBJ1-2
v_gene: TRBV3-1/TRBV3-2
CDR3aa: CASSQTTGTYGYTF
CDR3nt: TGTGCCAGCAGCCAAACGACAGGGACCTATGGCTACACCTTC

d_gene: TRBD1
abundance: -
j_gene: TRBJ2-7
v_gene: TRBV4-3
CDR3aa: CASSLYAGQGGHEQYF
CDR3nt: TGCGCCAGCAGCCTCTACGCAGGACAGGGGGGACACGAGCAGTACTTC

d_gene: TRBD1
abundance: -
j_gene: TRBJ1-4
v_gene: TRBV7-9
CDR3aa: CASSPNQGAGEKLFF
CDR3nt: TGTGCCAGCAGCCCTAACCAGGGGGCGGGAGAAAAACTGTTTTTT

d_gene: TRBD1
abundance: once
j_gene: TRBJ1-3
v_gene: TRBV15
CDR3aa: CATSQDRGWGNTIYF
CDR3nt: TGTGCCACCAGCCAGGACAGGGGATGGGGAAACACCATATATTTT

d_gene: TRBD2
abundance: -
j_gene: TRBJ2-5
v_gene: TRBV10-3
CDR3aa: CAISERGGMETQYF
CDR3nt: TGTGCCATCAGTGAGCGGGGGGGCATGGAGACCCAGTACTTC

d_gene: -
abundance: -
j_gene: TRBJ1-1
v_gene: TRBV3-1/TRBV3-2
CDR3aa: CASTTSEGNRIEAFF
CDR3nt: TGTGCCAGCACCACGTCGGAGGGGAACCGTATCGAAGCTTTCTTT

d_gene: TRBD1
abundance: -
j_gene: TRBJ2-2
v_gene: TRBV19
CDR3aa: CASSKDREGDTGELFF
CDR3nt: TGTGCCAGTAGTAAGGACAGGGAAGGGGACACCGGGGAGCTGTTTTTT

d_gene: TRBD2
abundance: -
j_gene: TRBJ2-1
v_gene: TRBV6-5
CDR3aa: CASRMTSGVNNEQFF
CDR3nt: TGTGCCAGCAGGATGACTAGCGGGGTAAACAATGAGCAGTTCTTC

d_gene: TRBD1
abundance: -
j_gene: TRBJ1-1
v_gene: TRBV29-1
CDR3aa: CSVLTGVEAFF
CDR3nt: TGCAGCGTCCTGACAGGGGTTGAAGCTTTCTTT

d_gene: TRBD2
abundance: -
j_gene: TRBJ2-1
v_gene: TRBV18
CDR3aa: CASSPRRAGGRHEQFF
CDR3nt: TGTGCCAGCTCACCACGGAGGGCGGGGGGCCGCCATGAGCAGTTCTTC

d_gene: TRBD1
abundance: -
j_gene: TRBJ1-1
v_gene: TRBV7-2
CDR3aa: CASSTQGRHTEAFF
CDR3nt: TGTGCCAGCAGCACACAGGGGAGGCACACTGAAGCTTTCTTT

d_gene: TRBD2
abundance: -
j_gene: TRBJ2-1
v_gene: TRBV5-4
CDR3aa: CASTVSGGPYNEQFF
CDR3nt: TGTGCCAGCACCGTTAGCGGGGGACCTTACAATGAGCAGTTCTTC

d_gene: TRBD2
abundance: -
j_gene: TRBJ2-5
v_gene: TRBV5-4
CDR3aa: CASSLALAGGPEETQYF
CDR3nt: TGTGCCAGCAGCCTGGCCCTAGCGGGGGGGCCGGAGGAGACCCAGTACTTC

d_gene: -
abundance: few
j_gene: TRBJ1-2
v_gene: TRBV6-5
CDR3aa: CASSLQAGPYGYTF
CDR3nt: TGTGCCAGCAGTCTCCAGGCAGGGCCCTATGGCTACACCTTC

d_gene: TRBD1
abundance: -
j_gene: TRBJ2-5
v_gene: TRBV27
CDR3aa: CASSQGTGGRETQYF
CDR3nt: TGTGCCAGCAGTCAAGGGACAGGGGGTAGGGAGACCCAGTACTTC

d_gene: TRBD1
abundance: -
j_gene: TRBJ1-4
v_gene: TRBV30
CDR3aa: CAWSEKGGTGAEKLFF
CDR3nt: TGTGCCTGGAGTGAAAAGGGAGGGACAGGGGCTGAAAAACTGTTTTTT

d_gene: -
abundance: once
j_gene: TRBJ2-2
v_gene: TRBV30
CDR3aa: CAWRAGTTGELFF
CDR3nt: TGTGCCTGGAGAGCTGGGACCACCGGGGAGCTGTTTTTT

d_gene: TRBD1
abundance: -
j_gene: TRBJ1-5
v_gene: TRBV30
CDR3aa: CAWKPQGGNQPQHF
CDR3nt: TGTGCCTGGAAACCCCAGGGGGGGAATCAGCCCCAGCATTTT

d_gene: -
abundance: -
j_gene: TRBJ2-3
v_gene: TRBV5-1
CDR3aa: CASSSLAADTQYF
CDR3nt: TGCGCCAGCAGCTCCTTGGCGGCAGATACGCAGTATTTT

d_gene: TRBD1
abundance: -
j_gene: TRBJ2-5
v_gene: TRBV18
CDR3aa: CASSTSQGAVQETQYF
CDR3nt: TGTGCCAGCTCAACTTCACAGGGGGCGGTTCAAGAGACCCAGTACTTC

d_gene: TRBD1
abundance: -
j_gene: TRBJ2-2
v_gene: TRBV28
CDR3aa: CASSTGQRTGELFF
CDR3nt: TGTGCCAGCAGCACGGGACAGCGAACCGGGGAGCTGTTTTTT

d_gene: TRBD1
abundance: -
j_gene: TRBJ1-1
v_gene: TRBV12-5
CDR3aa: CASGPGTENTEAFF
CDR3nt: TGTGCTAGTGGTCCGGGGACAGAGAACACTGAAGCTTTCTTT

d_gene: -
abundance: -
j_gene: TRBJ1-1
v_gene: TRBV18
CDR3aa: CASSPSRGVEGGRTEAFF
CDR3nt: TGTGCCAGCTCACCCTCACGGGGGGTAGAAGGCGGGAGGACTGAAGCTTTCTTT

d_gene: -
abundance: once
j_gene: TRBJ1-2
v_gene: TRBV6-1
CDR3aa: CASSEESQGLQANYGYTF
CDR3nt: TGTGCCAGCAGTGAAGAGTCACAGGGCCTACAAGCTAACTATGGCTACACCTTC

d_gene: TRBD1
abundance: once
j_gene: TRBJ1-2
v_gene: TRBV6-5
CDR3aa: CASSYSRDRGLYGYTF
CDR3nt: TGTGCCAGCAGTTACTCCCGGGACAGGGGGCTCTATGGCTACACCTTC

d_gene: -
abundance: -
j_gene: TRBJ2-7
v_gene: TRBV27
CDR3aa: CASSRRDGYEQYF
CDR3nt: TGTGCCAGCAGTCGCCGGGACGGCTACGAGCAGTACTTC

d_gene: -
abundance: -
j_gene: TRBJ1-4
v_gene: TRBV5-1
CDR3aa: CASSLARDEKLFF
CDR3nt: TGCGCCAGCAGCTTGGCCAGGGATGAAAAACTGTTTTTT

d_gene: -
abundance: once
j_gene: TRBJ1-2
v_gene: TRBV25-1
CDR3aa: CASTEQGQGYTF
CDR3nt: TGTGCCAGCACGGAGCAGGGACAAGGCTACACCTTC

d_gene: -
abundance: -
j_gene: TRBJ1-6
v_gene: TRBV5-1
CDR3aa: CASSLAGPNNSPLHF
CDR3nt: TGCGCCAGCAGCCTAGCCGGGCCTAATAATTCACCCCTCCACTTT

d_gene: TRBD1
abundance: -
j_gene: TRBJ2-3
v_gene: TRBV3-1/TRBV3-2
CDR3aa: CASSQGGGTTDTQYF
CDR3nt: TGTGCCAGCAGCCAAGGAGGGGGCACCACAGATACGCAGTATTTT

d_gene: -
abundance: once
j_gene: TRBJ2-5
v_gene: TRBV5-1
CDR3aa: CASMGGRMKETQYF
CDR3nt: TGCGCCAGCATGGGGGGGCGCATGAAAGAGACCCAGTACTTC

d_gene: -
abundance: -
j_gene: TRBJ2-5
v_gene: TRBV5-1
CDR3aa: CASSGQETQYF
CDR3nt: TGCGCCAGCAGTGGACAAGAGACCCAGTACTTC

d_gene: -
abundance: -
j_gene: TRBJ1-1
v_gene: TRBV27
CDR3aa: CASSFQGNTEAFF
CDR3nt: TGTGCCAGCAGTTTTCAGGGCAACACTGAAGCTTTCTTT

d_gene: -
abundance: -
j_gene: TRBJ1-5
v_gene: TRBV24-1
CDR3aa: CATSGQDSSNQPQHF
CDR3nt: TGTGCCACCAGTGGCCAGGACAGTAGCAATCAGCCCCAGCATTTT

d_gene: -
abundance: -
j_gene: TRBJ1-3
v_gene: TRBV7-9
CDR3aa: CASSLGAGPSGNTIYF
CDR3nt: TGTGCCAGCAGCTTAGGAGCAGGCCCCTCTGGAAACACCATATATTTT

d_gene: -
abundance: -
j_gene: TRBJ1-3
v_gene: TRBV5-1
CDR3aa: CASRGQAQGNTIYF
CDR3nt: TGCGCCAGCAGGGGACAAGCACAAGGAAACACCATATATTTT

d_gene: -
abundance: once
j_gene: TRBJ2-3
v_gene: TRBV3-1/TRBV3-2
CDR3aa: CASSQDYQRASTDTQYF
CDR3nt: TGTGCCAGCAGCCAAGACTACCAACGCGCCAGCACAGATACGCAGTATTTT

d_gene: TRBD2
abundance: -
j_gene: TRBJ2-1
v_gene: TRBV7-2
CDR3aa: CASSLGLAGGSNEQFF
CDR3nt: TGTGCCAGCAGCTTAGGGCTAGCGGGGGGCAGCAATGAGCAGTTCTTC

d_gene: -
abundance: -
j_gene: TRBJ2-5
v_gene: TRBV7-7
CDR3aa: CASSLKGGPQETQYF
CDR3nt: TGTGCCAGCAGCTTAAAAGGCGGGCCCCAAGAGACCCAGTACTTC

d_gene: -
abundance: -
j_gene: TRBJ2-5
v_gene: TRBV5-1
CDR3aa: CASSFTKQGETQYF
CDR3nt: TGCGCCAGCAGCTTTACCAAGCAAGGGGAGACCCAGTACTTC

d_gene: -
abundance: -
j_gene: TRBJ2-3
v_gene: TRBV6-2/TRBV6-3
CDR3aa: CASSYPWSTDTQYF
CDR3nt: TGTGCCAGCAGTTACCCCTGGTCCACAGATACGCAGTATTTT

d_gene: -
abundance: -
j_gene: TRBJ2-1
v_gene: TRBV12-3/TRBV12-4
CDR3aa: CASSLDRESEFF
CDR3nt: TGTGCCAGCAGTTTAGACAGGGAATCTGAGTTCTTC